This T cell receptor beta chain was identified during a study of technical replicates of blood from several donors. This clone occurred once. Per germline, CDR1 SGHTS and CDR2 YDEGEE. The ends were cut back, 3 bases at V and 4 bases at J, with 13 bases in the middle. This CDR3 is 15 amino acids long. The data were produced by immunoSEQ multiplex PCR, yet TCRdb's version contains in-frame clones alone and is incomplete. The sample includes about 100,000 clones, approximately 96% of them seen just once. Sequencing input: T cells isolated from PBMCs. The TCR comes from a human donor in good health. This chain uses TRBV5-8 with TRBJ2-2; D not certain. In nucleotides, the CDR3 is TGTGCCAGCAGCTCAATCGGCAGGCGCACCGGGGAGCTGTTTTTT. It translates to CASSSIGRRTGELFF.